This is a list of T cell receptor beta chains from one sample in a study of T cell responses to AZD1222 COVID-19 vaccine. Sequencing used immunoSEQ multiplex PCR; TCRdb keeps in-frame clones, though not all of them. Among over 100,000 clones listed, 70% to 90% were seen once. This specimen consisted of peripheral blood, obtained on day 0 of AZD1222 vaccination. The receptors stem from an adult in good health. Both conserved end residues are part of each CDR3. D genes are given only for firm matches. Some rows mark clone size as missing; the rest say once, few, many or name a class of expanded clone.

D,V,length,J,size,DNA,CDR3
-,TRBV28,13,TRBJ1-2,-,TGTGCCAGCAGTTTACGGGAGAACTATGGCTACACCTTC,CASSLRENYGYTF
TRBD1,TRBV19,11,TRBJ1-2,-,TGTGCCACCAGGGGGGACGCCGGCTACACCTTC,CATRGDAGYTF
TRBD2,TRBV30,13,TRBJ2-1,-,TGTGCCCGGAGGGCTAGCGGGATCCATGAGCAGTTCTTC,CARRASGIHEQFF
TRBD1,TRBV15,16,TRBJ1-5,-,TGTGCCACCAGCAAAATTCCGGGACAGGCTAATCAGCCCCAGCATTTT,CATSKIPGQANQPQHF
-,TRBV18,13,TRBJ2-5,-,TGTGCCAGCTCACCAGTCCAGCGAGAGACCCAGTACTTC,CASSPVQRETQYF
-,TRBV7-9,13,TRBJ1-2,-,TGTGCCAGCAGCTCTCAGGGGCACTATGGCTACACCTTC,CASSSQGHYGYTF
TRBD1,TRBV5-1,15,TRBJ1-6,-,TGCGCCAGCAGCGATGGGACAGCTCCGAATTCACCCCTCCACTTT,CASSDGTAPNSPLHF
-,TRBV27,12,TRBJ2-7,-,TGTGCCAGCAGAGGACGGGCTATGGAGCAGTACTTC,CASRGRAMEQYF
-,TRBV7-2,14,TRBJ1-1,-,TGTGCCAGCAGAGAGGTTTATCATCTTGCTGAAGCTTTCTTT,CASREVYHLAEAFF
TRBD1,TRBV6-1,15,TRBJ2-7,-,TGTGCCAGCAGTTCGACAGGGATCGGATCCTACGAGCAGTACTTC,CASSSTGIGSYEQYF
-,TRBV5-5,18,TRBJ2-3,-,TGTGCCAGCAGCTTGGCCACCACGGGGGCAGGGTATGGGGATACGCAGTATTTT,CASSLATTGAGYGDTQYF
-,TRBV7-9,13,TRBJ1-6,-,TGTGCCAGCAGCTTAAGGGACACCAGTCCCCTCCACTTT,CASSLRDTSPLHF
TRBD1,TRBV5-1,17,TRBJ2-6,-,TGCGCCAGCAGAACCGGACAGGGCAACTCTGGGGCCAACGTCCTGACTTTC,CASRTGQGNSGANVLTF
TRBD1,TRBV24-1,16,TRBJ1-2,few,TGTGCCACCAGTGACCGGGACAGGGTAGGGAACTATGGCTACACCTTC,CATSDRDRVGNYGYTF
-,TRBV5-4,15,TRBJ2-1,-,TGTGCCAGCAGCTTCGGACAGATTTCCTACAATGAGCAGTTCTTC,CASSFGQISYNEQFF
-,TRBV5-1,15,TRBJ1-4,-,TGCGCCAGCACCGAAGGGGCCCTGACTAATGAAAAACTGTTTTTT,CASTEGALTNEKLFF
-,TRBV3-1/TRBV3-2,12,TRBJ2-7,-,TGTGCCAGCAGCCAAGATCAAGGCGGGCAGTACTTC,CASSQDQGGQYF
TRBD1,TRBV7-8,13,TRBJ1-4,-,TGTGCCAGCAGCTTAGCGGACAGGGAAAAACTGTTTTTT,CASSLADREKLFF
-,TRBV28,15,TRBJ1-4,-,TGTGCCAGCAACGGAGGGGATTTGACTAATGAAAAACTGTTTTTT,CASNGGDLTNEKLFF
TRBD2,TRBV5-4,15,TRBJ2-5,-,TGTGCCAGCAGCTTGGGTAGCGGGAGTTTAGAGACCCAGTACTTC,CASSLGSGSLETQYF
-,TRBV2,15,TRBJ2-2,-,TGTGCCAGCAGTCTAAACAGAGTGAACACCGGGGAGCTGTTTTTT,CASSLNRVNTGELFF
TRBD2,TRBV3-1/TRBV3-2,18,TRBJ2-7,-,TGTGCCAGCAGCCGGGGAGCGGGACTAGCGGGAGGGCCGGGGGAGCAGTACTTC,CASSRGAGLAGGPGEQYF
-,TRBV7-2,17,TRBJ1-1,-,TGTGCCAGCAGCTTAGCGGGTCGGACGGGGGCTAACACTGAAGCTTTCTTT,CASSLAGRTGANTEAFF
-,TRBV18,15,TRBJ1-2,-,TGTGCCAGCTCACCACGGCAGGTGGGAAGCTATGGCTACACCTTC,CASSPRQVGSYGYTF
-,TRBV7-2,19,TRBJ2-6,-,TGTGCCAGCAGCTTGAGGAGTGTTTCGTGGAACTCTGGGGCCAACGTCCTGACTTTC,CASSLRSVSWNSGANVLTF
-,TRBV3-1/TRBV3-2,14,TRBJ1-1,-,TGTGCCAGCAGCCTCCCTCAGGGTGGAACTGAAGCTTTCTTT,CASSLPQGGTEAFF
-,TRBV6-4,14,TRBJ1-2,-,TGTGCCAGCAGTGAACAGCCGAGCCTTTATGGCTACACCTTC,CASSEQPSLYGYTF